This T cell receptor beta chain is from a study of blood T cell repertoires in COVID-19. Data came from immunoSEQ multiplex PCR; TCRdb stores just in-frame clones and leaves some out. The sample comprises 150,000 to 200,000 clones, about 86% of which are singletons, and approximately 7% rests with the top ten. Per the germline V gene, CDR1 is LGHNA and CDR2 is YSLEER. The CDR3 has 15 amino acids. After removal of 1 base from V and 4 bases from J, the junction contained 5 bases not matched to a gene. The sequence was collected from a man aged 50 or older with active or convalescent COVID-19. Sequenced material: peripheral blood. The rearrangement joins TRBV4-3 to TRBJ2-5; 8 bases are a match to TRBD2. Written as DNA, the CDR3 is TGCGCCAGCAGCCAAGCCGGGACTAGGCGAGAGACCCAGTACTTC. Translation: CASSQAGTRRETQYF.